Listed here are 25 T cell receptor beta chains from one sample, sequenced in a study of radiotherapy plus CTLA-4 blockade in lung cancer. TCRdb keeps only in-frame clones here, not all; method: immunoSEQ multiplex PCR. The table lists approximately 110,000 clones, 81% of them singletons. This specimen was peripheral blood, taken from a patient treated with radiotherapy plus ipilimumab. Receptor source: a human donor with non-small cell lung cancer that progressed on radiotherapy plus ipilimumab. Some clones in this sample may be carry-over from other donors' samples.

The V call is TRBV5-1, the J call TRBJ2-3; 9 bases map to TRBD2. The V gene end was trimmed by 5 bases and the J gene end by 2 bases; junction bases not matched to a gene: 9. The CDR3 loop spans 16 amino acids. Germline CDR1 SGHRS, CDR2 YFSETQ. The CDR3 reads CASSVSGGPDTDTQYF. CDR3 nucleotides: TGCGCCAGCAGTGTTAGCGGGGGCCCTGACACAGATACGCAGTATTTT.

The V call is TRBV10-3, the J call TRBJ2-5; 9 positions agree with TRBD2. The trim removed 6 bases at V and 0 bases at J, leaving 11 bases unmatched. The CDR3 contains 17 residues. Germline CDR1 and CDR2: ENHRY and SYGVKD. CDR3 protein: CAISLPEAGGNQETQYF. The CDR3 region has the DNA TGTGCCATCAGCCTTCCGGAAGCGGGGGGTAACCAAGAGACCCAGTACTTC.

The genes are TRBV6-5 and TRBJ1-1; 7 nucleotides agree with TRBD1. This CDR3 comprises 16 residues. Germline V gene data show CDR1 as MNHEY and CDR2 as SVGAGI. With 1 base clipped from V and 2 bases from J, the junction kept 7 bases outside the gene matches. CDR3 sequence: CASSYYQGGINTEAFF. In DNA form, the CDR3 reads TGTGCCAGCAGTTACTATCAGGGGGGAATCAACACTGAAGCTTTCTTT.

This clone was recorded only once. The chain joins TRBV15 to TRBJ1-2; weak D call: TRBD1 (5 bases). V dropped 0 bases and J dropped 2 bases, with 7 bases sitting between them. The CDR3 contains 14 residues. The germline gives CDR1 LNHNV, CDR2 YYDKDF (reference sequence). The CDR3 is CATSRETENYGYTF. CDR3 DNA: TGTGCCACCAGCAGAGAGACAGAAAACTATGGCTACACCTTC.

This clone was observed a handful of times. This chain uses TRBV10-1 with TRBJ2-2; D perhaps matches TRBD2 (5 bases). CDR1 and CDR2 from the germline V gene are WNHNN and SYGVQD (reference sequence). The V gene lost 4 bases and the J gene lost 0 bases, with 9 bases spanning the gap. CDR3 length: 15 amino acids. CDR3 in amino acids: CASSVAGPNTGELFF. The DNA for the CDR3 is TGCGCCAGCAGTGTTGCGGGTCCGAACACCGGGGAGCTGTTTTTT.

The chain carries TRBV27 and TRBJ2-7; 7 bases map to TRBD1. CDR1 MNHEY and CDR2 SMNVEV come from the germline V gene (reference sequence). J was trimmed by 3 bases and V by 7 bases; bases with no gene match: 9. This CDR3 is built from 14 residues. CDR3 sequence: CASNPQGHNYEQYF. In DNA form, the CDR3 reads TGTGCCAGCAACCCACAGGGGCATAACTACGAGCAGTACTTC.

This chain uses TRBV11-2 with TRBJ2-2; TRBD2 agrees at 7 bases. Germline V lookup: CDR1 SGHAT, CDR2 FQNNGV. V trimming: 6 bases; J trimming: 4 bases; junction bases outside the gene matches: 8. This CDR3 has 15 residues. CDR3 nucleotides: TGTGCCAGCAGACTCCCGGGACTAATCACCGGGGAGCTGTTTTTT. Translating it yields CASRLPGLITGELFF.

This sequence joins TRBV5-1 and TRBJ2-3; D is perhaps TRBD1 (5 bases). Trimming pared 4 bases from V and 2 bases from J, leaving 17 bases between. The CDR3 is made up of 16 amino acids. Per the germline V gene, CDR1 is SGHRS and CDR2 is YFSETQ. CDR3 DNA sequence: TGCGCCAGCAGCAGGTTAAGCGCGGACACCACAGATACGCAGTATTTT. This translates into CASSRLSADTTDTQYF.

The J gene is TRBJ2-5, the V gene TRBV11-2; D call uncertain. V gave up 3 bases and J gave up 5 bases, with 13 bases separating them. Per germline, CDR1 SGHAT and CDR2 FQNNGV. This CDR3 spans 14 amino acids. The CDR3 loop reads CASSFLHLGETQYF. The CDR3 coding sequence is TGTGCCAGCAGCTTTTTGCATCTAGGGGAGACCCAGTACTTC.

Here the CDR3 DNA reads TGTGCCAGTAGTATCGGGGACTCCTACGAGCAGTACTTC. Amino acid sequence: CASSIGDSYEQYF. The chain links TRBV19 to TRBJ2-7; D may be TRBD2 (5 bases). CDR3 length: 13 amino acids. The ends were cut back, 3 bases at V and 0 bases at J, with 6 bases in the middle. The germline V gene has CDR1 LNHDA and CDR2 SQIVND (reference sequence).

The J gene is TRBJ2-2, the V gene TRBV7-9, with D possibly matching TRBD1 (5 bases). This CDR3 is 16 amino acids long. The V gene's germline CDR1 is SEHNR and CDR2 FQNEAQ (reference sequence). V was cut by 2 bases and J by 3 bases, with 13 bases left in between. The CDR3 protein is CASSLRGLGDTGELFF. The DNA of the CDR3 is TGTGCCAGCAGCTTAAGGGGATTAGGCGACACCGGGGAGCTGTTTTTT.

The sample holds one count of this clone. The CDR3 protein is CASGLCRIHLLWEQYF. The DNA for the CDR3 is TGTGCTAGTGGTTTATGCCGCATTCACCTCCTTTGGGAGCAGTACTTC. This chain connects TRBV12-5 to TRBJ2-7; D unresolved. This CDR3 contains 16 residues. V lost 3 bases, J lost 7 bases, and 22 bases lay in between. Germline V gene sequence: CDR1 LGHNT, CDR2 FRNRAP.

This clone showed up just a few times. The V call is TRBV6-1, the J call TRBJ1-5; D is ambiguous. Trimming pared 6 bases from V and 0 bases from J, leaving 6 bases between. Per the germline V gene, CDR1 is MNHNS and CDR2 is SASEGT. The CDR3 loop spans 13 amino acids. Written as DNA, the CDR3 is TGTGCCAGCAGCCGCGTTAGCAATCAGCCCCAGCATTTT. It is translated as CASSRVSNQPQHF.

The chain employs TRBV27 and TRBJ1-4; D not resolved. V was shortened by 8 bases and J by 3 bases, with 10 bases between the two germline ends. The length of the CDR3 is 13 residues. CDR1 is MNHEY and CDR2 is SMNVEV in the germline V gene (reference sequence). CDR3 DNA: TGTGCCAGCTCCCGTCGGGCTAATGAAAAACTGTTTTTT. Protein sequence: CASSRRANEKLFF.

As DNA, the CDR3 is TGTGCCAGTGGCGGGCAGCCAGCCTACGAGCAGTACTTC. This gives the protein CASGGQPAYEQYF. The rearrangement links TRBV6-1 to TRBJ2-7, with D possibly being TRBD2 (5 bases). Germline V lookup: CDR1 MNHNS, CDR2 SASEGT. V was cut by 9 bases and J by 2 bases, with 14 bases left in between. The CDR3 length is 13 residues.

V is TRBV7-8 and J is TRBJ2-5, with 12 positions matching TRBD2. The CDR3 is 14 residues long. Germline CDR1 and CDR2: SGHVS and FQNEAQ. V shed 7 bases, J shed 5 bases, and the junction held 5 bases outside the gene matches. This CDR3 is CASIRTSGVETQYF. The CDR3 nucleotides read TGTGCCAGCATCCGGACTAGCGGGGTGGAGACCCAGTACTTC. Full variable domain (missing parts from reference TRBV7-8 and TRBJ2-5): GAGVSQSPRYKVAKRGQDVALRCDPISGHVSLFWYQQALGQGPEFLTYFQNEAQLDKSGLPSDRFFAERPEGSVSTLKIQRTQQEDSAVYLCASIRTSGVETQYFGPGTRLLVL.

J is TRBJ1-1 and V is TRBV9; D may be TRBD1 (5 bases). The CDR3 length is 15 residues. The V gene's germline CDR1 is SGDLS and CDR2 YYNGEE. With 4 bases removed from V and 0 bases from J, the gap between germline ends came to 13 bases. The CDR3 DNA reads TGTGCCAGCAGCAGAACGGGACGGCTGAACACTGAAGCTTTCTTT. Residues: CASSRTGRLNTEAFF.

The chain combines TRBV2 with TRBJ2-7, with D maybe TRBD2 (6 bases). The CDR3 spans 14 residues. V was cut by 7 bases and J by 5 bases, with 18 bases left in between. Looked up from germline, CDR1 is SNHLY and CDR2 is FYNNEI. Written as DNA, the CDR3 is TGTGCCAGCAAGCAGGAGGGGATATCAGACGAGCAGTACTTC. Translation gives CASKQEGISDEQYF.

The chain combines TRBV29-1 with TRBJ1-4; D possibly corresponds to TRBD1 (5 bases). The CDR3 runs to 12 residues. V gave up 7 bases and J gave up 3 bases, with 9 bases separating them. Germline values: CDR1 SQVTM, CDR2 ANQGSEA. CDR3 bases: TGCAGCGCCGGGGCCCCTAATGAAAAACTGTTTTTT. It translates to CSAGAPNEKLFF.

The chain uses TRBV11-2 and TRBJ1-1; 10 positions agree with TRBD1. V trimming: 4 bases; J trimming: 3 bases; junction bases outside the gene matches: 5. This CDR3 is 15 amino acids long. Per germline, CDR1 SGHAT and CDR2 FQNNGV. In DNA form, the CDR3 reads TGTGCCAGCAGCTCGTGGACAGGGGGAGACACTGAAGCTTTCTTT. Protein: CASSSWTGGDTEAFF.

The table lists this clone with a count of one. The V and J genes are TRBV5-1 and TRBJ2-2; possible D gene TRBD1, 6 bases. V was pared by 4 bases and J by 4 bases, with 17 bases between. Germline V gene lookup returns CDR1 SGHRS and CDR2 YFSETQ. The CDR3 length is 16 residues. The DNA of the CDR3 is TGCGCCAGCAGCCCCCACAGGGACCCGAGCACCGGGGAGCTGTTTTTT. It codes for CASSPHRDPSTGELFF.

This clone came up once. This chain joins TRBV2 and TRBJ2-1; possibly TRBD1 or TRBD2 for D (6 bases each). This CDR3 contains 14 residues. The V end lost 6 bases, the J end lost 4 bases, and 13 bases lay between the germline ends. The V gene's germline CDR1 is SNHLY and CDR2 FYNNEI. Here the CDR3 reads CASSTEGVYNEQFF. CDR3 DNA: TGTGCCAGCAGCACGGAGGGGGTATACAATGAGCAGTTCTTC.

The chain carries TRBV15 and TRBJ2-5; the D is unclear. The CDR3 consists of 12 residues. Trimming shortened V by 2 bases and J by 2 bases, and 3 bases separated the two germline ends. Germline V lookup: CDR1 LNHNV, CDR2 YYDKDF (reference sequence). The CDR3 coding sequence is TGTGCCACCAGCAGATTACAAGAGACCCAGTACTTC. Encoded protein: CATSRLQETQYF.

The chain couples TRBV28 to TRBJ2-7, with D uncertain. Between the trimmed V and J ends, which lost 2 bases and 7 bases, there was a span of 6 bases. This CDR3 region has 11 residues. Looked up from germline, CDR1 is MDHEN and CDR2 is SYDVKM. CDR3 DNA sequence: TGTGCCAGCAGTTTAGGAAGAGAGCAGTACTTC. It codes for CASSLGREQYF.

This chain links TRBV2 with TRBJ2-5; 12 bases align to TRBD2. Trimming removed 4 bases from V and 0 bases from J; junction bases left unmatched: 0. Germline CDR1 SNHLY, CDR2 FYNNEI. CDR3 length equals 15 residues. CDR3 residues: CASSGTSGDQETQYF. The CDR3 bases are TGTGCCAGCAGTGGGACTAGCGGGGACCAAGAGACCCAGTACTTC.